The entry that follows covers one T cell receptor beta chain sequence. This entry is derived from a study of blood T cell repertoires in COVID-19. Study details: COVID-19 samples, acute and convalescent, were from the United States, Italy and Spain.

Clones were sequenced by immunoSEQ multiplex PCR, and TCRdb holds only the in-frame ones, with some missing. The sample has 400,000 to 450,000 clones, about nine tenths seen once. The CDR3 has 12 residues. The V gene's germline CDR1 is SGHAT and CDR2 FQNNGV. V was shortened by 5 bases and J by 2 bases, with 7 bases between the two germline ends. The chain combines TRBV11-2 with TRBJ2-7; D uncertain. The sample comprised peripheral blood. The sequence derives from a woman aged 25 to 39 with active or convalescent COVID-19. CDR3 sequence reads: CASSEAAYEQYF. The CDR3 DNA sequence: TGTGCCAGCAGCGAGGCGGCCTACGAGCAGTACTTC.